This T cell receptor (beta chain) was identified during a study of T cells after yellow fever vaccination (dated by TCRdb to the late 2010s). About the investigation overall: Libraries from fractions with low cell numbers were prepared with the SMART-Seq v4 Ultra Low Input RNA kit. Blood was drawn at multiple timepoints before and after primary and secondary immunization, with bulk PBMC replicates and cell subsets isolated. To track T-cell clones before and after primary and booster YFV17D yellow fever vaccination, bulk TCR alpha and beta repertoires were sequenced longitudinally. Two healthy male donors made up the cohort, one aged 18 to 30 years and the other aged 30 to 40 years. Here is what the overall study found, with its caveats: Compared with the primary T-cell response, the secondary T-cell response was faster but weaker, reaching its peak on day 5 rather than on day 15. A small share of clonotypes was detected in both CD4 and CD8 compartments, with the overlap likely arising from convergent recombination. After the booster, most clones that had expanded after primary vaccination were detected again (around 95% of CD4 and roughly 86% of CD8), suggesting broad maintenance of memory. Only a couple of donors were included in the study, so the extent to which the findings can be generalized is limited. Computational filtering was required because FACS-sorted repertoires could contain abundant contaminating clonotypes from the bulk population.

The sequencing machine was an Illumina NovaSeq 6000. Synthesis of TCR cDNA relied on 5'RACE template switching, a step that introduced a universal primer site along with unique molecular identifiers. cDNA synthesis was primed from both the TCR alpha and TCR beta constant segments. Two PCR steps were used to amplify libraries, with sample barcodes and sequencing adapters being added in the second step. Sequencing of libraries was performed on Illumina HiSeq 2500 (2x100 bp) or NovaSeq (2x150 bp). The original methods were these. MIGEC was used to demultiplex reads and collapse the reads into UMI consensus sequences, and MiXCR was used for V(D)J alignment. Vaccine-responding clonotypes were defined with edgeR using replicate PBMC samples, requiring FDR below 0.01 and a log2 fold change above 5 up to day 15. Each bulk clonotype was labeled CD4 or CD8 based on which sequenced repertoire, CD4 or CD8, contained the clonotype at higher abundance. TCRdb handled the public reads itself, with Q25 trimming in fastp and clone calling in MiXCR, and kept productive beta chains. Rows with a matching CDR3 protein are joined into one entry that keeps the most common DNA and genes. These V and J calls derive from TCRdb rather than the authors' analysis. The table for this sample lists 250,000 to 300,000 distinct CDR3 sequences; around 5.2% of them were counted only once. Roughly 3.3% of the sample rests with the top ten.

Note on this clonotype: Its antigen is still unknown. Per-base qualities were not stored, and no clone one base away is much larger.

The treatment or condition label of this sample denotes: live attenuated yellow fever vaccine strain. PBMCs were isolated from peripheral blood using a standard Ficoll-Paque protocol. Dynabeads CD4 and CD8 positive selection kits were used to isolate the CD4 and CD8 T-cell fractions. TriZol was used to extract RNA from bulk PBMCs, CD4 and CD8 fractions, and dextramer-positive and dextramer-negative fractions. The germline V gene (reference sequence) yields SEHNR for CDR1 and FQNEAQ for CDR2. V gives up 7 bases and J gives up 6 bases, and the segment between their germline ends measures 13 bases. The cysteine opens and the phenylalanine closes a CDR3 of 13 amino acids. This entry keeps only the CDR3 DNA: 39 bases, framed from base 1.

The clonotype comes from a man aged 18-30 years who received the YFV17D yellow fever vaccine. Sequencing was performed on CD4+ T cells sorted from PBMCs, taken on the day of the yellow fever booster vaccination. The chain is made from TRBV7-9 and TRBJ2-1; the D gene identity is not certain. The DNA sequence is as follows: TGTGCCAGCACCATCCTCCCCGGCAATGAGCAGTTCTTC. Its protein reads: CASTILPGNEQFF.